A selection of T cell receptor beta chains follows, all from one sample in a study of spatial heterogeneity in lung cancer. TCRdb passed the 5' RACE reads through MiXCR, listing each CDR3 protein once. Of 50,000 or so distinct CDR3 sequences in the sample, less than 8.5% were seen once. This material consisted of PBMCs, taken at surgery. These receptors came from a female donor with early-stage non-small cell lung cancer. CDR3s include the opening cysteine and the closing phenylalanine or tryptophan. Fields, in order: V gene, D gene, clone size, J gene, CDR3 DNA, CDR3 protein. D genes are given only for firm matches. The size of a clone is reported for some rows only, either as once, few or many, or as a class for expanded clones.

TRBV7-9,NA,few,TRBJ2-1,TGTGCCAGCAAGACCAGCGGGCTCGGGTACAATGAGCAGTTCTTC,CASKTSGLGYNEQFF
TRBV6-2/TRBV6-3,TRBD2,few,TRBJ2-5,TGTGCCAGCAGTTGGACTAGCGGGGGAGAAGAGATCCTTGAGACCCAGTACTTC,CASSWTSGGEEILETQYF
TRBV3-1,NA,few,TRBJ2-7,TGTGCCAGCAGCAGAGACAGCCCCGAGCAGTACTTC,CASSRDSPEQYF
TRBV4-2,TRBD2,NA,TRBJ2-1,TGTGCCAGCAGCCAAGAGTGGACTAGTTACAATGAGCAGTTCTTC,CASSQEWTSYNEQFF
TRBV12-3/TRBV12-4,TRBD1,many,TRBJ2-2,TGTGCCAGCACGCCTCCCCTCCGGACAGGGGGTGTCGCCGGGGAGCTGTTTTTT,CASTPPLRTGGVAGELFF
TRBV6-2/TRBV6-3,NA,NA,TRBJ2-5,TGTGCCAGCAGTCGGGTAACACTGTACCAAGAGACCCAGTACTTC,CASSRVTLYQETQYF
TRBV7-2,TRBD1,NA,TRBJ2-7,TGTGCCAGCAGCCGCGGGACAGGGTCCTACGAGCAGTACTTC,CASSRGTGSYEQYF
TRBV7-3,NA,NA,TRBJ2-5,TGTGCCAGCAGCCCCCAAGGTGCGGGGGCTGCTCTTAGTGGGACCCAGTACTTC,CASSPQGAGAALSGTQYF
TRBV5-8,TRBD1,many,TRBJ2-1,TGTGCCAGAGGGACAGGGGCGAGAGGGGGGGCAGACAATGAGCAGTTCTTC,CARGTGARGGADNEQFF
TRBV2,TRBD1,many,TRBJ2-3,TGTGCCAGCAGTGGGACAGGGGCCGACACAGATACGCAGTATTTT,CASSGTGADTDTQYF
TRBV3-1,NA,many,TRBJ1-5,TGTGCCAGCAGCCAAGATGCGGCCGCCCCCCAGCATTTT,CASSQDAAAPQHF
TRBV7-9,TRBD2,NA,TRBJ2-1,TGTGTCAGCAGGGCGGGACTAGCGGGGGACCACAATGAGCAGTTCTTC,CVSRAGLAGDHNEQFF
TRBV10-3,TRBD1,few,TRBJ1-2,TGTGCCGGCCGACCGGGACAGGGAGGTCAAGGCTACACCTTC,CAGRPGQGGQGYTF
TRBV7-9,NA,NA,TRBJ2-7,TGTGCCAGCAGTCACGGACGGGAGCAGTACTTC,CASSHGREQYF
TRBV6-6,TRBD1,NA,TRBJ1-5,TGTGCCAGCAGTTCCCGGGACAGGGATAGCAATCAGCCCCAGCATTTT,CASSSRDRDSNQPQHF
TRBV28,NA,many,TRBJ2-7,TGTGCCAGCAGTCGCGACAGCTACGAGCAGTACTTC,CASSRDSYEQYF
TRBV5-1,NA,many,TRBJ2-1,TGCGCCAGCAGCTTGGCGCAGAGCTACAATGAGCAGTTCTTC,CASSLAQSYNEQFF
TRBV28,NA,NA,TRBJ1-2,TGTGCCAGTAGTGAGGGGTACTATGGCTACACCTTC,CASSEGYYGYTF
TRBV10-1,NA,many,TRBJ2-3,TGCGCCAGCAGTCCAGACTACCGCCGCACAGATACGCAGTATTTT,CASSPDYRRTDTQYF
TRBV20-1,NA,few,TRBJ2-5,TGCAGTGCCAACATCGGGCTCACGTCAGGAGAGACCCAGTACTTC,CSANIGLTSGETQYF
TRBV7-9,NA,few,TRBJ2-7,TGTGCCAGCAGCTTGGGGGTAACCTACGAGCAGTACTTC,CASSLGVTYEQYF
TRBV4-3,TRBD1,many,TRBJ2-7,TGCGCCAGCAGCCAACAGACAGGGAGCTCCTACGAGCAGTACTTC,CASSQQTGSSYEQYF
TRBV12-3/TRBV12-4,NA,few,TRBJ2-3,TGTGCCAGCAGCCAATCCGGGGCCGGATATACGCAGTATTTT,CASSQSGAGYTQYF
TRBV19,TRBD1,many,TRBJ2-7,TGTGCCAGTGAGGACAGGTTCTCCTACGAGCAGTACTTC,CASEDRFSYEQYF
TRBV30,TRBD1,NA,TRBJ2-2,TGTGCCTGGACCAGGGGGCAAATAGACACCGGGGAGCTGTTTTTT,CAWTRGQIDTGELFF
TRBV6-5,TRBD2,many,TRBJ2-7,TGTGCCAGCAGCGAGCGGGGAAAAACCTACGAGCAGTACTTC,CASSERGKTYEQYF
TRBV3-1,TRBD2,many,TRBJ2-5,TGTGCCAGCAGCCAAGAATGGGGGACTAGCGGGGGCCAAGAGACCCAGTACTTC,CASSQEWGTSGGQETQYF
TRBV20-1,TRBD1,NA,TRBJ2-7,TGCAGTGCTAGATGGACAGGCTCCTACGAGCAGTACTTC,CSARWTGSYEQYF
TRBV6-2/TRBV6-3,TRBD2,many,TRBJ2-7,TGTGCCAGCAGTCACAAGCGGGGCAGCTACGAGCAGTACTTC,CASSHKRGSYEQYF
TRBV29-1,NA,few,TRBJ2-1,TGCAGCGCAAAACAAGGGGGCTCCTACAATGAGCAGTTCTTC,CSAKQGGSYNEQFF
TRBV3-1,TRBD2,many,TRBJ2-5,TGTGCCAGCAGCCAAGTCGGTAGCGGGCCATCGAAGACCCAGTACTTC,CASSQVGSGPSKTQYF
TRBV2,NA,NA,TRBJ2-1,TGTGCCAGCAGTGAGTCATCGAGCTCCTACAATGAGCAGTTCTTC,CASSESSSSYNEQFF
TRBV7-2,TRBD2,hyperexpanded,TRBJ2-7,TGTGCCAGCAGCTTTCAGGCTAGCGGTTCCTACGAGCAGTACTTC,CASSFQASGSYEQYF
TRBV7-2,NA,many,TRBJ1-5,TGTGCCAGCAGCGAAGGACAATCAAGTCAGCCCCAGCATTTT,CASSEGQSSQPQHF
TRBV19,TRBD1,few,TRBJ1-5,TGTGCCAGTAGTAGACAGGGGCTTAGCAATCAGCCCCAGCATTTT,CASSRQGLSNQPQHF
TRBV6-2/TRBV6-3,NA,few,TRBJ2-7,TGTGCCAGCAGTTATATGGGCGCCGAGCAGTACTTC,CASSYMGAEQYF
TRBV12-3/TRBV12-4,NA,many,TRBJ1-1,TGTGCCAGCAGTTTCGGGGGGACGAGAACTGAAGCTTTCTTT,CASSFGGTRTEAFF
TRBV7-9,NA,NA,TRBJ1-1,TGTGCCAGCAGCCGACCAGCCGGGATGAACACTGAAGCTTTCTTT,CASSRPAGMNTEAFF
TRBV12-3/TRBV12-4,TRBD2,few,TRBJ2-1,TGTGCCAGCAGTTTTGGGACTAGCTGGAATGAGCAGTTCTTC,CASSFGTSWNEQFF
TRBV2,NA,NA,TRBJ2-3,TGTGCCGTCGGGGATACAGATACGCAGTATTTT,CAVGDTDTQYF
TRBV2,TRBD1,NA,TRBJ2-1,TGTGCCAGCAGCGGCTTAGGACAGGGAATTAATGAGCAGTTCTTC,CASSGLGQGINEQFF
TRBV6-2/TRBV6-3,NA,NA,TRBJ2-2,TGTGCCAGCAGTCCTGGGTGGAGGCAAGCCGGGGAGCTGTTTTTT,CASSPGWRQAGELFF
TRBV20-1,NA,many,TRBJ2-4,TGCAGTGCTAGAGAGTCCCCACTAGCAGCCAAAAACATTCAGTACTTC,CSARESPLAAKNIQYF
TRBV9,NA,few,TRBJ2-3,TGTGCCAGCAGCTTAGGGGTCCCAGATACGCAGTATTTT,CASSLGVPDTQYF
TRBV7-2,TRBD1,many,TRBJ1-5,TGTGCCAGCAGCTTCGGACAGGCCAATGATAACAATCAGCCCCAGCATTTT,CASSFGQANDNNQPQHF
TRBV5-1,NA,many,TRBJ2-7,TGCGCCAGCAGCTTTCGACTGAGCTCCTACGAGCAGTACTTC,CASSFRLSSYEQYF
TRBV18,TRBD2,NA,TRBJ2-3,TGTGCCAGCTCACCACCTGTCGGCGGGGGGGCCTCGGATACGCAGTATTTT,CASSPPVGGGASDTQYF
TRBV18,TRBD2,NA,TRBJ2-3,TGTGCCAGCTCACCATTGCGGGGGGGCGTCACAGATACGCAGTATTTT,CASSPLRGGVTDTQYF
TRBV10-3,NA,NA,TRBJ2-1,TGTGCCATCAGTGAGACGGTCGGAGGCAATGAGCAGTTCTTC,CAISETVGGNEQFF
TRBV19,NA,many,TRBJ1-2,TGTGCAATCAGGCTACCAGGACCCAATGGCTACACCTTC,CAIRLPGPNGYTF
TRBV18,NA,many,TRBJ2-2,TGTGCCAGCTCACCACCGCAACGGACAGACACCGGGGAGCTGTTTTTT,CASSPPQRTDTGELFF
TRBV5-4,TRBD1,many,TRBJ2-4,TGTGCCAGCAGCTCCCCGGGACAGGGGTATGACATTCAGTACTTC,CASSSPGQGYDIQYF